The 9 T cell receptor beta chains below all came from one sample that was sequenced in a study of early T cells in non-severe SARS-CoV-2 infection. TCRdb called the 5' RACE reads again in MiXCR, with one record for every CDR3 protein. The table includes more than 65,000 distinct CDR3 sequences, approximately 13% detected once. Sequenced: whole blood. The receptors shown here come from an adult who was a healthcare worker with PCR-confirmed SARS-CoV-2 infection or an uninfected control (not recorded which).

The chain joins TRBV3-1 to TRBJ1-1; 7 nucleotides align to TRBD1. CDR3 length: 13 amino acids. The ends lost 4 bases at V and 12 bases at J; junction bases unmatched: 11. Germline V gene sequence: CDR1 LGHDT, CDR2 YNNKEL (reference sequence). The CDR3 is CASSPGTAVRPFF. DNA of the CDR3: TGTGCCAGCAGCCCCGGGACAGCTGTGCGACCTTTCTTT.

The CDR3 loop is CTYLRTDTQYF. CDR3 nucleotides: TGCACTTACCTGCGCACAGATACGCAGTATTTT. This chain links TRBV29-1 with TRBJ2-3, with no clear D. Germline-derived CDR1 and CDR2 are SQVTM and ANQGSEA. This CDR3 is built from 11 residues.

This clonotype occurred many times. The J gene is TRBJ2-3, the V gene TRBV5-1, with 7 bases matching TRBD1. The V and J ends lost 4 bases and 5 bases, in that order; junction bases with no gene match: 7. CDR1 and CDR2 (germline): SGHRS, YFSETQ. CDR3 length: 14 amino acids. The DNA for the CDR3 is TGCGCCAGCAGCATAAATTACAGGGGAGATACGCAGTATTTT. This codes for CASSINYRGDTQYF.

The CDR3 loop reads CATSPSGGGYNEQFF. DNA of the CDR3: TGTGCCACCAGCCCAAGCGGGGGGGGATACAATGAGCAGTTCTTC. This chain connects TRBV24-1 to TRBJ2-1; TRBD2 matches at 10 bases. With V trimmed by 7 bases and J by 4 bases, 6 bases remained unmatched. CDR1 and CDR2 (germline): KGHDR, SFDVKD. CDR3 size: 15 residues.

V gene TRBV19 combines with J gene TRBJ2-1; 7 nucleotides match TRBD1. The CDR3 spans 14 residues. CDR1 is LNHDA, CDR2 SQIVND, per germline (reference sequence). The V and J ends lost 7 bases and 2 bases, in that order; junction bases with no gene match: 5. In DNA form, the CDR3 reads TGTGCCAGTAAACAGGGGCCGACCTACAATGAGCAGTTCTTC. Translation: CASKQGPTYNEQFF.

There are a few counts of this clonotype. The J gene is TRBJ1-3, the V gene TRBV7-2; 8 positions match TRBD1. Trimming cost V 4 bases and J 4 bases; bases outside gene matches: 9. Germline assignment: CDR1 SGHTA and CDR2 FQGNSA. This CDR3 is built from 16 residues. CDR3 nucleotide sequence: TGTGCCAGCAGCTCCAGACGCAGGGGGCCAGGAAACACCATATATTTT. It is translated as CASSSRRRGPGNTIYF.

This clonotype came up many times. The chain has TRBV11-2 and TRBJ2-2, with TRBD2 identical over 9 bases. V lost 8 bases and J lost 3; bases outside the gene matches: 16. CDR1 is SGHAT and CDR2 is FQNNGV in the germline V gene. The CDR3 length is 18 residues. CDR3 nucleotides: TGTGCCAGCCGAGCGCTTCGTGGCGGGGGGGCCCACACCGGGGAGCTGTTTTTT. Translation gives CASRALRGGGAHTGELFF.

The table lists this clonotype with many counts. The chain links TRBV5-1 to TRBJ2-3; no firm D call. The germline gives CDR1 SGHRS, CDR2 YFSETQ. The CDR3 is 14 residues long. The ends were cut back, 1 base at V and 0 bases at J, with 6 bases in the middle. CDR3 sequence (DNA): TGCGCCAGCAGCTTGCTCAGTAGCACAGATACGCAGTATTTT. Translating it yields CASSLLSSTDTQYF.

This chain joins TRBV11-2 and TRBJ1-1, with 7 bases lining up with TRBD1. With 1 base clipped from V and 7 bases from J, the junction kept 3 bases outside the gene matches. Germline-derived CDR1 and CDR2 are SGHAT and FQNNGV. CDR3 length: 13 residues. This CDR3 is CASSLAGTVEAFF. The CDR3 DNA follows: TGTGCCAGCAGCTTAGCAGGGACAGTTGAAGCTTTCTTT.